This T cell receptor (beta chain) is from a study of cytomegalovirus exposure and HLA in healthy donors. Study outcomes and limitations: The TCR clusters that emerged in the first cohort tended, a later analysis found, to co-occur in the approximately 120 validation repertoires.

V trimming: 1 base; J trimming: 4 bases; junction bases outside the gene matches: 8. There are 17 residues in the CDR3. CDR1 is MGHRA, CDR2 YSYEKL, per germline. The repertoire was sequenced with immunoSEQ multiplex PCR; TCRdb's copy has only in-frame clones and lacks some. The sample consists of about 360,000 clones, around 86% of them appearing once. Worth noting for this clone: What it binds is unknown.

The sequence came from a woman under 30 in good health and CMV-seronegative. The sample consisted of PBMCs. This chain links TRBV4-1 with TRBJ2-3, with 10 bases matching TRBD2. CDR3 region: CASSQVPAGGPADTQYF. Written as DNA, the CDR3 is TGCGCCAGCAGCCAAGTCCCAGCGGGAGGGCCTGCAGATACGCAGTATTTT.